The rows below give T cell receptor beta chains drawn from one sample of a study of cytomegalovirus exposure and HLA in healthy donors. Only in-frame clones appear in the TCRdb table, and some are missing; sequencing was by immunoSEQ multiplex PCR. The table has 150,000 to 200,000 clones, over 75% seen once; the top ten hold under 2%. What was sequenced was PBMCs. Source of these receptors: a woman aged 30 to 39 in good health and CMV-seronegative. The CDR3 runs from the conserved cysteine through the conserved F or W. D genes are given only for firm matches. Clone size is not always given. Where it is, it says once, few, many or a class for expanded clones.

v_gene: TRBV27; d_gene: NA; abundance: NA; j_gene: TRBJ2-3; CDR3nt: TGTGCCAGCAGTTTTTTGACTAGTTCGGGGGCAGATACGCAGTATTTT; CDR3aa: CASSFLTSSGADTQYF
v_gene: TRBV2; d_gene: TRBD1; abundance: NA; j_gene: TRBJ1-4; CDR3nt: TGTGCCAGCAGCGAAGTTGGGACAGGGTTCACTAATGAAAAACTGTTTTTT; CDR3aa: CASSEVGTGFTNEKLFF
v_gene: TRBV7-9; d_gene: NA; abundance: NA; j_gene: TRBJ1-1; CDR3nt: TGTGCCAGCAGCCGACAGTCCACTGAAGCTTTCTTT; CDR3aa: CASSRQSTEAFF
v_gene: TRBV5-1; d_gene: NA; abundance: NA; j_gene: TRBJ1-1; CDR3nt: TGCGCCAGCAGCTTGGCCCTAGGAAGAATTATGAACACTGAAGCTTTCTTT; CDR3aa: CASSLALGRIMNTEAFF
v_gene: TRBV14; d_gene: TRBD1; abundance: NA; j_gene: TRBJ2-1; CDR3nt: TGTGCCAGCACCCTCAAACAGGGGCCCCAGTTCTTC; CDR3aa: CASTLKQGPQFF
v_gene: TRBV29-1; d_gene: NA; abundance: few; j_gene: TRBJ1-1; CDR3nt: TGCAGCGTTGATGATACGGGGGGGCCGCACACTGAAGCTTTCTTT; CDR3aa: CSVDDTGGPHTEAFF
v_gene: TRBV16; d_gene: NA; abundance: NA; j_gene: TRBJ1-1; CDR3nt: TGTGCCAGCAGCCCAGGGGTTTCGGCGGGGGCTATGAACACTGAAGCTTTCTTT; CDR3aa: CASSPGVSAGAMNTEAFF
v_gene: TRBV6-6; d_gene: TRBD1; abundance: NA; j_gene: TRBJ2-5; CDR3nt: TGTGCCAGCAGTTACTCACAGGGGGACCAAGAGACCCAGTACTTC; CDR3aa: CASSYSQGDQETQYF
v_gene: TRBV7-8; d_gene: TRBD2; abundance: NA; j_gene: TRBJ2-2; CDR3nt: TGTGCCAGCAGCGTAGCGGGGGGAGGGGCCGGGGAGCTGTTTTTT; CDR3aa: CASSVAGGGAGELFF
v_gene: TRBV6-5; d_gene: TRBD1; abundance: NA; j_gene: TRBJ1-2; CDR3nt: TGTGCCAGCAGTTATACAGGGGGCTATGGCTACACCTTC; CDR3aa: CASSYTGGYGYTF
v_gene: TRBV4-2; d_gene: NA; abundance: NA; j_gene: TRBJ1-1; CDR3nt: TGTGCCAGCAGGGCGACAGTGATGAACACTGAAGCTTTCTTT; CDR3aa: CASRATVMNTEAFF
v_gene: TRBV28; d_gene: NA; abundance: NA; j_gene: TRBJ2-7; CDR3nt: TGTGCCAGCAGTTCAACAGGGTTAAGGTCCTACGAGCAGTACTTC; CDR3aa: CASSSTGLRSYEQYF
v_gene: TRBV19; d_gene: TRBD2; abundance: NA; j_gene: TRBJ2-3; CDR3nt: TGTGCCAGTAGTCTCCTAGCGGGGGCCCGCACAGATACGCAGTATTTT; CDR3aa: CASSLLAGARTDTQYF
v_gene: TRBV6-5; d_gene: NA; abundance: NA; j_gene: TRBJ2-3; CDR3nt: TGTGCCAGCAGTTACAGGGGAACGCAGTATTTT; CDR3aa: CASSYRGTQYF
v_gene: TRBV9; d_gene: NA; abundance: NA; j_gene: TRBJ2-3; CDR3nt: TGTGCCAGCAGCGTGGAGGGTTTGACAGATACGCAGTATTTT; CDR3aa: CASSVEGLTDTQYF
v_gene: TRBV11-2; d_gene: NA; abundance: once; j_gene: TRBJ1-1; CDR3nt: TGTGCCAGCAGCTTAGTAGAGGCTTTCTTT; CDR3aa: CASSLVEAFF
v_gene: TRBV15; d_gene: NA; abundance: NA; j_gene: TRBJ2-7; CDR3nt: TGTGCCACCAGCAGAGATCTGGGGCCCTACGAGCAGTACTTC; CDR3aa: CATSRDLGPYEQYF
v_gene: TRBV30; d_gene: NA; abundance: NA; j_gene: TRBJ2-7; CDR3nt: TGTGCCTGGAGATACGGGGACTTTTACGAGCAGTACTTC; CDR3aa: CAWRYGDFYEQYF
v_gene: TRBV5-8; d_gene: TRBD2; abundance: NA; j_gene: TRBJ2-7; CDR3nt: TGTGCCAGCAGCTTGGCCCTGCGGGGGGGAAGTTACGAGCAGTACTTC; CDR3aa: CASSLALRGGSYEQYF
v_gene: TRBV12-2; d_gene: NA; abundance: NA; j_gene: TRBJ2-4; CDR3nt: TGTGCAAGTCGCTCTCAACTGGCAGGGAAAATACCACCGGGTAACATTCAGTACTTC; CDR3aa: CASRSQLAGKIPPGNIQYF
v_gene: TRBV6-5; d_gene: NA; abundance: NA; j_gene: TRBJ1-1; CDR3nt: TGTGCCAGCAGTTACGAGGGGGATATGAACACTGAAGCTTTCTTT; CDR3aa: CASSYEGDMNTEAFF
v_gene: TRBV27; d_gene: TRBD1; abundance: NA; j_gene: TRBJ2-2; CDR3nt: TGTGCCAGCAGTATCTACAGGGGGGTGAACACCGGGGAGCTGTTTTTT; CDR3aa: CASSIYRGVNTGELFF
v_gene: TRBV7-9; d_gene: NA; abundance: once; j_gene: TRBJ1-6; CDR3nt: TGTGCCAGCACTAGGGCCCGCGGCACTGCAGGGATCGGTTCACCCCTCCACTTT; CDR3aa: CASTRARGTAGIGSPLHF
v_gene: TRBV6-6; d_gene: NA; abundance: NA; j_gene: TRBJ2-2; CDR3nt: TGTGCCAGCACCTATAGGAGGGAAGGTCCCGGGGAGCTGTTTTTT; CDR3aa: CASTYRREGPGELFF
v_gene: TRBV9; d_gene: NA; abundance: NA; j_gene: TRBJ2-3; CDR3nt: TGTGCCAGCAGCGTAGTGGGGCACACAGATACGCAGTATTTT; CDR3aa: CASSVVGHTDTQYF
v_gene: TRBV28; d_gene: NA; abundance: NA; j_gene: TRBJ2-7; CDR3nt: TGTGCCAGCAGTTTGGGATATGCGGGACACGAGCAGTACTTC; CDR3aa: CASSLGYAGHEQYF
v_gene: TRBV9; d_gene: TRBD2; abundance: NA; j_gene: TRBJ2-3; CDR3nt: TGTGCCAGCAGCGTAGTGGCTAGCGGGGGGCCCGATACGCAGTATTTT; CDR3aa: CASSVVASGGPDTQYF
v_gene: TRBV5-1; d_gene: TRBD1; abundance: few; j_gene: TRBJ1-6; CDR3nt: TGCGCCAGCAGCTTCGGACAGGGTGGTAATTCACCCCTCCACTTT; CDR3aa: CASSFGQGGNSPLHF
v_gene: TRBV19; d_gene: NA; abundance: few; j_gene: TRBJ2-2; CDR3nt: TGTGCCAGTAGTGGGAGGTTGGGAACCGGGGAGCTGTTTTTT; CDR3aa: CASSGRLGTGELFF
v_gene: TRBV4-1; d_gene: TRBD2; abundance: NA; j_gene: TRBJ2-1; CDR3nt: TGCGCCAGCAGCCAAGAGCGGCTAGCGGGGGTCTATGAGCAGTTCTTC; CDR3aa: CASSQERLAGVYEQFF
v_gene: TRBV5-1; d_gene: TRBD1; abundance: NA; j_gene: TRBJ2-5; CDR3nt: TGCGCCAGCAGCACCGGACAGGTCCGCCTCCAAGAGACCCAGTACTTC; CDR3aa: CASSTGQVRLQETQYF
v_gene: TRBV7-8; d_gene: NA; abundance: NA; j_gene: TRBJ1-2; CDR3nt: TGTGCCAGCAGCTCTGGACAGACTACTAACTATGGCTACACCTTC; CDR3aa: CASSSGQTTNYGYTF
v_gene: TRBV6-6; d_gene: TRBD1; abundance: NA; j_gene: TRBJ1-2; CDR3nt: TGTGCCAGCAGTACCCCGGGACAGCTCTATGGCTACACCTTC; CDR3aa: CASSTPGQLYGYTF
v_gene: TRBV5-1; d_gene: TRBD1; abundance: NA; j_gene: TRBJ1-4; CDR3nt: TGCGCCAGCAGCTTGGCGGACAGGATTAATGAAAAACTGTTTTTT; CDR3aa: CASSLADRINEKLFF
v_gene: TRBV6-5; d_gene: NA; abundance: NA; j_gene: TRBJ1-3; CDR3nt: TGTGCCAGCAGTTACTCGACCCACAGCTCTGGAAACACCATATATTTT; CDR3aa: CASSYSTHSSGNTIYF
v_gene: TRBV27; d_gene: TRBD1; abundance: NA; j_gene: TRBJ2-7; CDR3nt: TGTGCCAGCAGTCACTGGACAGGACCCTACGAGCAGTACTTC; CDR3aa: CASSHWTGPYEQYF
v_gene: TRBV7-3; d_gene: TRBD1; abundance: few; j_gene: TRBJ1-1; CDR3nt: TGTGCCAGCAGCGCGACAGGGGACACTGAAGCTTTCTTT; CDR3aa: CASSATGDTEAFF
v_gene: TRBV29-1; d_gene: NA; abundance: NA; j_gene: TRBJ2-1; CDR3nt: TGCAGCGCCTCTCGGGGAAAGTCTTTTGAGCAGTTCTTC; CDR3aa: CSASRGKSFEQFF
v_gene: TRBV7-6; d_gene: TRBD1; abundance: NA; j_gene: TRBJ2-2; CDR3nt: TGTGCCAGCAGCCAAGCCGGGACAGGGAACACCGGGGAGCTGTTTTTT; CDR3aa: CASSQAGTGNTGELFF
v_gene: TRBV5-6; d_gene: NA; abundance: few; j_gene: TRBJ2-7; CDR3nt: TGTGCCAGCAGCTCTGGGAGTTTAGGCGAGCAGTACTTC; CDR3aa: CASSSGSLGEQYF
v_gene: TRBV30; d_gene: NA; abundance: NA; j_gene: TRBJ1-2; CDR3nt: TGTGCCTGGAGTGTACTTAGCTATGGCTACACCTTC; CDR3aa: CAWSVLSYGYTF
v_gene: TRBV5-1; d_gene: NA; abundance: NA; j_gene: TRBJ2-7; CDR3nt: TGCGCCAGCAGCTTGGAACAGGTAATGTACGAGCAGTACTTC; CDR3aa: CASSLEQVMYEQYF
v_gene: TRBV2; d_gene: TRBD1; abundance: NA; j_gene: TRBJ1-5; CDR3nt: TGTGCCAGCAGCCTGGACAGGGTCAATCAGCCCCAGCATTTT; CDR3aa: CASSLDRVNQPQHF
v_gene: TRBV6-1; d_gene: NA; abundance: many; j_gene: TRBJ1-1; CDR3nt: TGTGCCAGCAGTGATGGTACGGAGCACACTGAAGCTTTCTTT; CDR3aa: CASSDGTEHTEAFF
v_gene: TRBV4-2; d_gene: TRBD2; abundance: NA; j_gene: TRBJ2-3; CDR3nt: TGTGCCAGCAGCCTCGGGGGGTCGGGTGGCACAGATACGCAGTATTTT; CDR3aa: CASSLGGSGGTDTQYF
v_gene: TRBV15; d_gene: TRBD1; abundance: NA; j_gene: TRBJ1-4; CDR3nt: TGTGCCACCAGCAGGGCTGGACAGGGACGGAATGAAAAACTGTTTTTT; CDR3aa: CATSRAGQGRNEKLFF
v_gene: TRBV10-3; d_gene: TRBD2; abundance: few; j_gene: TRBJ2-1; CDR3nt: TGTGCCATCAGTGAGTCTGGACTAGCGGGGGCCTACAATGAGCAGTTCTTC; CDR3aa: CAISESGLAGAYNEQFF
v_gene: TRBV7-9; d_gene: TRBD1; abundance: NA; j_gene: TRBJ2-1; CDR3nt: TGTGCCAGCAGCTTTACGGGGGACAGGGGAATCGAGCAGTTCTTC; CDR3aa: CASSFTGDRGIEQFF
v_gene: TRBV2; d_gene: TRBD1; abundance: NA; j_gene: TRBJ1-4; CDR3nt: TGTGCCAGCATCACAGACAGGGGGCTCACTTTAGCAACTAATGAAAAACTGTTTTTT; CDR3aa: CASITDRGLTLATNEKLFF
v_gene: TRBV15; d_gene: NA; abundance: NA; j_gene: TRBJ2-5; CDR3nt: TGTGCCACCAGCAGAGCTGAGGAATTTCAAGAGACCCAGTACTTC; CDR3aa: CATSRAEEFQETQYF
v_gene: TRBV6-5; d_gene: NA; abundance: few; j_gene: TRBJ1-1; CDR3nt: TGTGCCAGCAGACCACAGGGAGCTGAAGCTTTCTTT; CDR3aa: CASRPQGAEAFF
v_gene: TRBV29-1; d_gene: NA; abundance: NA; j_gene: TRBJ1-5; CDR3nt: TGCAGCGTTGAAATTGAGGGAGCGGGATCGGAGCCCCAGCATTTT; CDR3aa: CSVEIEGAGSEPQHF